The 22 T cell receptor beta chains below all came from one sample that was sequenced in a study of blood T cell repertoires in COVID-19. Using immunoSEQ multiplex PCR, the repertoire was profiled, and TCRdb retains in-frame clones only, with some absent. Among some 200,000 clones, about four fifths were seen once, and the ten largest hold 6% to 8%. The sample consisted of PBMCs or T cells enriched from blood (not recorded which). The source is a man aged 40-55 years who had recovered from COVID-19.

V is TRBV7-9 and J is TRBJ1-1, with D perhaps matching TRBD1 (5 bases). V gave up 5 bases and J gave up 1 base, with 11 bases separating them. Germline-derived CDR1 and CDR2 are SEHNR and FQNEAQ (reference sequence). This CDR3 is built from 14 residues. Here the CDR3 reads CASSAGRPNTEAFF. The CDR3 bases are TGTGCCAGCAGCGCGGGACGGCCGAACACTGAAGCTTTCTTT.

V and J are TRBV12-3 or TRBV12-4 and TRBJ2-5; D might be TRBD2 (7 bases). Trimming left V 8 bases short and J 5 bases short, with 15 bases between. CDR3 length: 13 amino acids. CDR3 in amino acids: CASSRGGKETQYF. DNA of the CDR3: TGTGCCAGCTCGAGGGGGGGCAAGGAGACCCAGTACTTC.

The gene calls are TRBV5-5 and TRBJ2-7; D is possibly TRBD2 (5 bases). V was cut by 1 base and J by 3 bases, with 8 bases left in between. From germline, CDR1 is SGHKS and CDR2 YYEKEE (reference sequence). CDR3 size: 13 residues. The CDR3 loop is CASSLPGNYEQYF. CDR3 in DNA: TGTGCCAGCAGCTTGCCGGGGAACTACGAGCAGTACTTC.

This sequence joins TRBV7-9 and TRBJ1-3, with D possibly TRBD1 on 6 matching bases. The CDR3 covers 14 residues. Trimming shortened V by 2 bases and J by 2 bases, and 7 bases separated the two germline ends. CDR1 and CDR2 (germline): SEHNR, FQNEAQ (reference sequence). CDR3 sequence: CASSLPGAGNTIYF. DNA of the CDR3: TGTGCCAGCAGCTTACCAGGGGCTGGAAACACCATATATTTT. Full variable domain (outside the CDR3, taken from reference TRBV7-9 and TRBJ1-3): DTGVSQNPRHKITKRGQNVTFRCDPISEHNRLYWYRQTLGQGPEFLTYFQNEAQLEKSRLLSDRFSAERPKGSFSTLEIQRTEQGDSAMYLCASSLPGAGNTIYFGEGSWLTVV.

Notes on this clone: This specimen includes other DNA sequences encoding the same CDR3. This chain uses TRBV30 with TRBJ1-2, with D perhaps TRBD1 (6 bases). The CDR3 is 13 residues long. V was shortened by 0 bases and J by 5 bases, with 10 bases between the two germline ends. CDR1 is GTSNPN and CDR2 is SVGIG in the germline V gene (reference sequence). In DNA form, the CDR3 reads TGTGCCTGGAGTGTAGGGGGGGCTTATGGCTACACCTTC. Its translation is CAWSVGGAYGYTF. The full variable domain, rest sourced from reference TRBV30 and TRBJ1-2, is SQTIHQWPATLVQPVGSPLSLECTVEGTSNPNLYWYRQAAGRGLQLLFYSVGIGQISSEVPQNLSASRPQDRQFILSSKKLLLSDSGFYLCAWSVGGAYGYTFGSGTRLTVV.

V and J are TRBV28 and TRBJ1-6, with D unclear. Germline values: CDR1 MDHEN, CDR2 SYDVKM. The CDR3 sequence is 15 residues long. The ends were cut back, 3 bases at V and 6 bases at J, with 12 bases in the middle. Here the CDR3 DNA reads TGTGCCAGCAGTTTGAACCAGGCGGGTAATTCACCCCTCCACTTT. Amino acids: CASSLNQAGNSPLHF.

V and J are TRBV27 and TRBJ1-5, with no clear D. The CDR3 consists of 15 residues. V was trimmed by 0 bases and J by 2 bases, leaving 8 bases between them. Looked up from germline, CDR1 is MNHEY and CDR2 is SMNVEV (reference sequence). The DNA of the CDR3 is TGTGCCAGCAGTTTATCGGACGGGGGCAATCAGCCCCAGCATTTT. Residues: CASSLSDGGNQPQHF.

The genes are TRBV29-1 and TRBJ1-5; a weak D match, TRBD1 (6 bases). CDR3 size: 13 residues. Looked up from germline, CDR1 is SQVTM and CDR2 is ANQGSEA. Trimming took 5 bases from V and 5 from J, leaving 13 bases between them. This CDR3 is CSVQRGSDQPQHF. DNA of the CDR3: TGCAGCGTTCAAAGGGGGTCGGATCAGCCCCAGCATTTT.

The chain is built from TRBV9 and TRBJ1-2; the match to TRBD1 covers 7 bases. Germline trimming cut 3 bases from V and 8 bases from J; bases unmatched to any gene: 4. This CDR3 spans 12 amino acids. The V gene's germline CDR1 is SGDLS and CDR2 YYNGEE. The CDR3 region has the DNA TGTGCCAGCAGCGCGACAGGGTTCGGCTACACCTTC. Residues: CASSATGFGYTF.

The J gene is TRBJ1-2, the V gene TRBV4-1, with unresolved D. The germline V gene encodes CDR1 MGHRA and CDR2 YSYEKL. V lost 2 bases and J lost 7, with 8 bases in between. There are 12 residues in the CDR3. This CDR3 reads CASSQIRGGYTF. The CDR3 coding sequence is TGCGCCAGCAGCCAAATCCGAGGTGGCTACACCTTC.

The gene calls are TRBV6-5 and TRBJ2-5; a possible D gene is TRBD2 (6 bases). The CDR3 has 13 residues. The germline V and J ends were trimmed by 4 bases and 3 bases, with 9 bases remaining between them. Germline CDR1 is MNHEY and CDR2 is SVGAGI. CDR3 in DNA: TGTGCCAGCAGTTTAGGAGGGAAAGAGACCCAGTACTTC. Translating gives CASSLGGKETQYF.

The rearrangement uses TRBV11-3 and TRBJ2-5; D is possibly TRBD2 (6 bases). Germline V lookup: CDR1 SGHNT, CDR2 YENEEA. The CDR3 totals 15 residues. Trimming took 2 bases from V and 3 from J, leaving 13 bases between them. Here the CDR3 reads CASSLYWGDEETQYF. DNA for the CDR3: TGTGCCAGCAGCTTATACTGGGGGGACGAAGAGACCCAGTACTTC.

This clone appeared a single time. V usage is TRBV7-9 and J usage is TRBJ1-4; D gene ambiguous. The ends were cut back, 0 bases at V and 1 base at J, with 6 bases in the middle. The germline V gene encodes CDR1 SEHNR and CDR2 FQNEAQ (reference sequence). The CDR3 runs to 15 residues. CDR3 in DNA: TGTGCCAGCAGCTTAGCGCGGGGAACTAATGAAAAACTGTTTTTT. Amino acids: CASSLARGTNEKLFF.

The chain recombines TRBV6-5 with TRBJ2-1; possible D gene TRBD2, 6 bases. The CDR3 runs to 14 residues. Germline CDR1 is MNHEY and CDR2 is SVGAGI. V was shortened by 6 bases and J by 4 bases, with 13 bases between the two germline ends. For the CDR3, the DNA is TGTGCCAGCAGACCGGGACTCGCATACAATGAGCAGTTCTTC. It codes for CASRPGLAYNEQFF.

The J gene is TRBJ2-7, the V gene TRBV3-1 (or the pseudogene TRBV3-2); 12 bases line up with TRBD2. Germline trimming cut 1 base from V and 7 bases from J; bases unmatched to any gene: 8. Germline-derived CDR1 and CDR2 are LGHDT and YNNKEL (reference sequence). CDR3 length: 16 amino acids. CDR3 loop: CASSQGLAGGQREQYF. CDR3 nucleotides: TGTGCCAGCAGCCAAGGGCTAGCGGGGGGGCAAAGGGAGCAGTACTTC.

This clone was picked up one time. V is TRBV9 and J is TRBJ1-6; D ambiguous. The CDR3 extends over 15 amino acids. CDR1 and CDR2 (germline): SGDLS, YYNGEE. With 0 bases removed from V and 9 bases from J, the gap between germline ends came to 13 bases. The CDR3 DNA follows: TGTGCCAGCAGCGTAGAGGCGGGGATGGGTTCACCCCTCCACTTT. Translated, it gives CASSVEAGMGSPLHF. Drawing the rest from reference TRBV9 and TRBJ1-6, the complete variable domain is DSGVTQTPKHLITATGQRVTLRCSPRSGDLSVYWYQQSLDQGLQFLIQYYNGEERAKGNILERFSAQQFPDLHSELNLSSLELGDSALYFCASSVEAGMGSPLHFGNGTRLTVT.

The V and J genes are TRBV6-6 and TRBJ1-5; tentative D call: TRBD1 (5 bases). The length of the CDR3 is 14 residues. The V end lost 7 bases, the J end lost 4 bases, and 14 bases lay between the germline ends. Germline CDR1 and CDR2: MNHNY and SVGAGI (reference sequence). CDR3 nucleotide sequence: TGTGCCAGCATCGGAGGGACTGGGAATCAGCCCCAGCATTTT. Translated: CASIGGTGNQPQHF.

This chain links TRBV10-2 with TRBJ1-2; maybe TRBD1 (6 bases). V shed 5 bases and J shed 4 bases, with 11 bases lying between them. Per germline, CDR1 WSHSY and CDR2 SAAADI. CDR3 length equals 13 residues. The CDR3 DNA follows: TGCGCCAGCAGTCCACAGGGAAGCTATGGCTACACCTTC. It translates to CASSPQGSYGYTF.

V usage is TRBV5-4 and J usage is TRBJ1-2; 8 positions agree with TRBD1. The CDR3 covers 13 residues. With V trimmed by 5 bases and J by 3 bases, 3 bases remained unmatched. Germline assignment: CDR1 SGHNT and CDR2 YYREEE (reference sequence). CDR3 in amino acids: CASRTTGDYGYTF. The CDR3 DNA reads TGTGCCAGCAGAACGACAGGGGACTATGGCTACACCTTC. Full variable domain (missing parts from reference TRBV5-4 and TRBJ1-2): ETGVTQSPTHLIKTRGQQVTLRCSSQSGHNTVSWYQQALGQGPQFIFQYYREEENGRGNFPPRFSGLQFPNYSSELNVNALELDDSALYLCASRTTGDYGYTFGSGTRLTVV.

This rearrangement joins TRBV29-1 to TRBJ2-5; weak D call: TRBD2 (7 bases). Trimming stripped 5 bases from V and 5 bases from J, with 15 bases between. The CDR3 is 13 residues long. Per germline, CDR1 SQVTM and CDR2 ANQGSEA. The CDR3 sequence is CSVPRGPRETQYF. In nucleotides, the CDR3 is TGCAGCGTTCCGCGGGGGCCGAGGGAGACCCAGTACTTC.

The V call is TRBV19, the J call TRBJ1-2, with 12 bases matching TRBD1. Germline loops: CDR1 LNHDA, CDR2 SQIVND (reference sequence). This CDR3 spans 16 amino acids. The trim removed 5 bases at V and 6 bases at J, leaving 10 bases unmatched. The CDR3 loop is CASSPGTGGASNGYTF. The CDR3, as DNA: TGTGCCAGTAGTCCCGGGACAGGGGGCGCTTCTAATGGCTACACCTTC. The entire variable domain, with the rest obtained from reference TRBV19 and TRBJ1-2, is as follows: DGGITQSPKYLFRKEGQNVTLSCEQNLNHDAMYWYRQDPGQGLRLIYYSQIVNDFQKGDIAEGYSVSREKKESFPLTVTSAQKNPTAFYLCASSPGTGGASNGYTFGSGTRLTVV.

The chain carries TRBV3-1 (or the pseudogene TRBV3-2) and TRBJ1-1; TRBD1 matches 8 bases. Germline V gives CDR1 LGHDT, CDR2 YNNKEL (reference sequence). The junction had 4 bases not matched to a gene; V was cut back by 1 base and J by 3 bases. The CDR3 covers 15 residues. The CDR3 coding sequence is TGTGCCAGCAGCCAAGGGACAGGGATCGACACTGAAGCTTTCTTT. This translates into CASSQGTGIDTEAFF.